Given below is one T cell receptor beta chain in context. The record originates from a study of blood T cell repertoires in COVID-19. Study in general: Donors in the United States, Italy and Spain gave samples during acute or convalescent COVID-19. PBMCs, B-cell-depleted T cells, or T cells were the source of the cDNA or gDNA that made up the material.

CDR1 and CDR2 from the germline V gene are SGHNT and YYREEE (reference sequence). Trimming took 4 bases from V and 1 from J; bases not matched to a gene: 9. CDR3 length: 17 amino acids. As processed by the authors: Scientists estimated how many nucleated cells there were by amplifying reference gene primers. Sequencing was performed with immunoSEQ multiplex PCR; in TCRdb, only in-frame clones are kept and a portion is missing. V, J and clone size reflect that table, while D and trimming were determined from the DNA. This repertoire shows 45,000 to 55,000 clones, about 86% found once; its top ten account for 12%.

This chain joins TRBV5-4 and TRBJ2-2; 8 nucleotides line up with TRBD1. Sequencing was performed on peripheral blood. The clonotype was recovered from an older man with active COVID-19. The DNA for the CDR3 is TGTGCCAGCAGCCCATCCTTGACAGGGGTGAACACCGGGGAGCTGTTTTTT. Protein product: CASSPSLTGVNTGELFF.